A single TCR beta chain is shown here with its context. This sample stems from a study of CD8 T cells in Susac syndrome. The CDR3 extends over 14 amino acids. V was clipped by 4 bases and J by 4 bases, with 13 bases between them. The germline gives CDR1 MNHEY, CDR2 SMNVEV (reference sequence). Reverse transcription of about 0.5 to 1 ug RNA was carried out with random hexamers. TCRdb processed the immunoSEQ multiplex PCR reads anew with MiXCR; each CDR3 protein has one entry. Counted here are some 120,000 distinct CDR3 sequences, over 90% occurring once; the ten biggest clones make up roughly 0.3%. Source material: CD8+ T cells from PBMCs. The chain couples TRBV27 to TRBJ1-2, with D possibly being TRBD1 (5 bases). This TCR came from a human donor with multiple sclerosis. The DNA of the CDR3 is TGTGCCAGCAGTTCCTGGGGGTCGGGCTATGGCTACACCTTC. This gives the protein CASSSWGSGYGYTF.